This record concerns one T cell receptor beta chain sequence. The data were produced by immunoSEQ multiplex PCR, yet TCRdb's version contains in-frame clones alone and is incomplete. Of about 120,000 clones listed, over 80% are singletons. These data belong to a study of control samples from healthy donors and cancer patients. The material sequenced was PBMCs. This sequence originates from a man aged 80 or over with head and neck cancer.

In DNA form, the CDR3 reads TGCGCCAGCAGCCAGCCGGGACTAGCGGGGGCCCAGCAGTTCTTC. Protein: CASSQPGLAGAQQFF. The chain uses TRBV4-1 and TRBJ2-1; 14 bases match TRBD2. V gave up 3 bases and J gave up 11 bases; unmatched junction bases: 6. There are 15 residues in the CDR3. Germline CDR1 reads MGHRA; CDR2 reads YSYEKL.